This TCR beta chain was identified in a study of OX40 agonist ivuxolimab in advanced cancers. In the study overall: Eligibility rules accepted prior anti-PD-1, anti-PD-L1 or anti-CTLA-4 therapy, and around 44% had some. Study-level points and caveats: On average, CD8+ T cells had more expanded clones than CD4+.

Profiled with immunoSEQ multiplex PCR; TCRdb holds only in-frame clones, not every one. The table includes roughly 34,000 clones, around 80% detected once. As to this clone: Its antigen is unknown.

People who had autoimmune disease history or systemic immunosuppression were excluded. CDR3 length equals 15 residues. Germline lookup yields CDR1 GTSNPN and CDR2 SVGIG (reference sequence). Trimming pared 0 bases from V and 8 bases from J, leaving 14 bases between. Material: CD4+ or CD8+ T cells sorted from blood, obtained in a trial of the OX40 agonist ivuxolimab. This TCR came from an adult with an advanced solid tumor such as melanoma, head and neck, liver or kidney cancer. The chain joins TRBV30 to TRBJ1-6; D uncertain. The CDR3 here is CAWSVLAWGYSPLHF. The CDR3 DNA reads TGTGCCTGGAGTGTACTCGCGTGGGGTTATTCACCCCTCCACTTT. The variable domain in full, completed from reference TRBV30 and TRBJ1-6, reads SQTIHQWPATLVQPVGSPLSLECTVEGTSNPNLYWYRQAAGRGLQLLFYSVGIGQISSEVPQNLSASRPQDRQFILSSKKLLLSDSGFYLCAWSVLAWGYSPLHFGNGTRLTVT.